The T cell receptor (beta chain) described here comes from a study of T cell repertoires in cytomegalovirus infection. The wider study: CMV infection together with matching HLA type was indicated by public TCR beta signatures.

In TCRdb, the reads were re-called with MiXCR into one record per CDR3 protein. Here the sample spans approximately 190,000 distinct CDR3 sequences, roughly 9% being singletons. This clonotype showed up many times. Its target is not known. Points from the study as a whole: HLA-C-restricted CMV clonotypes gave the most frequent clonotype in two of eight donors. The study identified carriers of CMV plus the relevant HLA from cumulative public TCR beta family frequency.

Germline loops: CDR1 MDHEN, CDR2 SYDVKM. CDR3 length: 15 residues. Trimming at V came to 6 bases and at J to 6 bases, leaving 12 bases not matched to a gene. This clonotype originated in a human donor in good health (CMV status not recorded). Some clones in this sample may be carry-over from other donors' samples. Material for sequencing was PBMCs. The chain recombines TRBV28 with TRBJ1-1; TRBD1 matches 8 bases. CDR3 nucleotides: TGTGCCAGCAGCCTTCGGCCCGGACAGGGAGCTGAAGCTTTCTTT. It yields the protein CASSLRPGQGAEAFF.